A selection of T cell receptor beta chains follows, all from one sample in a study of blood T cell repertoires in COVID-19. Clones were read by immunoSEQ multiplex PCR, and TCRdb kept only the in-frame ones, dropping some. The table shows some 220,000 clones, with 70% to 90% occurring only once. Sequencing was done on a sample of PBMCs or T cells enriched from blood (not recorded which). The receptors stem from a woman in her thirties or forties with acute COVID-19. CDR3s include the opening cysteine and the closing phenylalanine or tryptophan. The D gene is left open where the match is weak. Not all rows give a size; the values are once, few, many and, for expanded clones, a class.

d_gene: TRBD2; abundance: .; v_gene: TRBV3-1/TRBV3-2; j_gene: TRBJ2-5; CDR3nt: TGTGCCAGCAGCCAATACTCAGGGAGGGACCGGGAGACCCAGTACTTC; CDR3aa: CASSQYSGRDRETQYF
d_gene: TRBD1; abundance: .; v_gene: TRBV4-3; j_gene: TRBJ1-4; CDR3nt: TGCGCCAGCAGCCAAGAGACAGGGTTCGATGCAACTAATGAAAAACTGTTTTTT; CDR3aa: CASSQETGFDATNEKLFF
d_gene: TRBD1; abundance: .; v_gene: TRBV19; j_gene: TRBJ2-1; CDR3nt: TGTGCCAGTAGTAGGGGAGGGACAGGGACCTACAATGAGCAGTTCTTC; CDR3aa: CASSRGGTGTYNEQFF
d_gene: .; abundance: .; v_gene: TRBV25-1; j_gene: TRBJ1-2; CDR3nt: TGTGCCAGCACCCGGCCAGGGGATTATGGCTACACCTTC; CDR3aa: CASTRPGDYGYTF
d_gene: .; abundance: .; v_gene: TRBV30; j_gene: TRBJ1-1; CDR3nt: TGTGCCTGGATCCCGGGATATGGTACGGCTTTCTTT; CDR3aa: CAWIPGYGTAFF
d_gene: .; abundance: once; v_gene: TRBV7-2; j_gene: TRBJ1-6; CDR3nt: TGTGCCAGCAGCGCCTACAGGGATAATTCACCCCTCCACTTT; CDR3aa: CASSAYRDNSPLHF
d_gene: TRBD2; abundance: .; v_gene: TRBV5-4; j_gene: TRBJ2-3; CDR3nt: TGTGCCAGCAGCTGGGGTGGAGGACTAGCCTCAGATACGCAGTATTTT; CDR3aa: CASSWGGGLASDTQYF
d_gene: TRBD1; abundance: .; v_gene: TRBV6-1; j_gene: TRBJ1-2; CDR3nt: TGTGCCAGCAGTGAAGCGAACAGGGGGCATGGCTACACCTTC; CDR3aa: CASSEANRGHGYTF
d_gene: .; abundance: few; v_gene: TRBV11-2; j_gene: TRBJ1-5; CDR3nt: TGTGCCAGCAGCTTTACGGTGGTAGGCAATCAGCCCCAGCATTTT; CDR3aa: CASSFTVVGNQPQHF
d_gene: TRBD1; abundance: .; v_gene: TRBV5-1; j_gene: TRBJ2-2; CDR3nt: TGCGCCAGCAGCCCGGGACAGGGATTAACCGGGGAGCTGTTTTTT; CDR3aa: CASSPGQGLTGELFF
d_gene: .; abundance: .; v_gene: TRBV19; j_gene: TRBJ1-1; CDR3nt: TGTGCCAGTAGTTCACACCGGAACACTGAAGCTTTCTTT; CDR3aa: CASSSHRNTEAFF
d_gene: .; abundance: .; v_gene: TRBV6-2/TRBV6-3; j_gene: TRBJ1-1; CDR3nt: TGTGCCAGCAGTCTCGGGACAATCGTGAACACTGAAGCTTTCTTT; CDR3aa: CASSLGTIVNTEAFF
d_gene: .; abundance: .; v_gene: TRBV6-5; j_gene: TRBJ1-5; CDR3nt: TGTGCCAGCAGTTACTCCCTCGATCAGCCCCAGCATTTT; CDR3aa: CASSYSLDQPQHF
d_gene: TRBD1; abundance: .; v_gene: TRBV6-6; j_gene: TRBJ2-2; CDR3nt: TGTGCCAGCAGTCGTCGACAGGGGGCGTCCAACACCGGGGAGCTGTTTTTT; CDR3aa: CASSRRQGASNTGELFF
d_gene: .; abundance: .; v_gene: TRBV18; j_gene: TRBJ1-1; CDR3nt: TGTGCCAGCTCACCCTCGAGGATTGCTAACACTGAAGCTTTCTTT; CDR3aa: CASSPSRIANTEAFF
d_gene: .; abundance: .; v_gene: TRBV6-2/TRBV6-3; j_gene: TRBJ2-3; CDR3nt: TGTGCCAGCAGTTACGGGCCTCCTGGCACAGATACGCAGTATTTT; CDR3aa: CASSYGPPGTDTQYF
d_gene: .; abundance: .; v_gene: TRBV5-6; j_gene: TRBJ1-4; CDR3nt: TGTGCCAGCAGCAAGGGACTCTCATTGGAAAAACTGTTTTTT; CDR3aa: CASSKGLSLEKLFF
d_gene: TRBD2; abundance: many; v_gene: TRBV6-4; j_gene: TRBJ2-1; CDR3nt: TGTGCCAGCAGTGACTCGTTAGCGGGGGACTACAGTGAGCAGTTCTTC; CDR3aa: CASSDSLAGDYSEQFF
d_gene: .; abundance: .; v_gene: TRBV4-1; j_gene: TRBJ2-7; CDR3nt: TGCGCCAGCAGCCAAGGAAGACTAGATCTTTCCTACGAGCAGTACTTC; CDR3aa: CASSQGRLDLSYEQYF
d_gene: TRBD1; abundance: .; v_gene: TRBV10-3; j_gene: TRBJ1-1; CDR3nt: TGTGCCATCGGCCGACAGGGACCGAACACTGAAGCTTTCTTT; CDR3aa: CAIGRQGPNTEAFF
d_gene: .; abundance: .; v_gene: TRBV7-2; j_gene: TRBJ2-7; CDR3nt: TGTGCCAGCAGCTCCCGGGTGGCCTACGAGCAGTACTTC; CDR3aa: CASSSRVAYEQYF
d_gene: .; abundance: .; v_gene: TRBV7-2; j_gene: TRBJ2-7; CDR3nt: TGTGCCAGCAGCTTAGGGGGCAGCAGGTCCTACGAGCAGTACTTC; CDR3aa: CASSLGGSRSYEQYF
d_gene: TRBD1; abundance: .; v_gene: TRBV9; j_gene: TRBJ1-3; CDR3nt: TGTGCCAGCAGCCCCGGGACAGGTACTAGCTCTGGAAACACCATATATTTT; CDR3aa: CASSPGTGTSSGNTIYF
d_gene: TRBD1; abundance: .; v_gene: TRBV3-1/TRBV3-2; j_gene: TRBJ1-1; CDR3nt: TGTGCCAGCAGCCAAGGACAGGGAGTCAGTGAAGCTTTCTTT; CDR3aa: CASSQGQGVSEAFF
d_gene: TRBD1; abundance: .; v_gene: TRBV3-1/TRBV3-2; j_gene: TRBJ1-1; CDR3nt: TGTGCCAGCAGCCCAGAAACAGGGGGCAACACTGAAGCTTTCTTT; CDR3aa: CASSPETGGNTEAFF
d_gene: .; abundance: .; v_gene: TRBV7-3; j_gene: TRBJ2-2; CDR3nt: TGTGCCAGCAGCTCCGTCAGGGTGGAGAACACCGGGGAGCTGTTTTTT; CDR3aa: CASSSVRVENTGELFF
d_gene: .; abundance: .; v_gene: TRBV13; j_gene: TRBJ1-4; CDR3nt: TGTGCCAGCAACAGCGGGAGGAATGAAAAACTGTTTTTT; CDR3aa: CASNSGRNEKLFF
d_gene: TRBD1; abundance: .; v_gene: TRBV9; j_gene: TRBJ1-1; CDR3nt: TGTGCCAGCAGCCCAACAGGGGTAGGGAAGGTCACTGAAGCTTTCTTT; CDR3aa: CASSPTGVGKVTEAFF